A selection of T cell receptor beta chains follows, all from one sample in a study of blood T cells in healthy people across ages. TCRdb re-called the 5' RACE reads through MiXCR, storing one row per CDR3 protein. The sample contains more than 1.4 million distinct CDR3 sequences, 42% of which appear only once. Sequencing input: blood. The receptors derive from a woman younger than 30 in good health. Both conserved end residues are part of each CDR3. A D gene is named only where the DNA matches it firmly. The size field is filled for only some rows; it gives once, few, many or a size class.

d_gene: NA
v_gene: TRBV11-3
j_gene: TRBJ2-7
abundance: NA
CDR3aa: CASSFRSGTTYEQYF
CDR3nt: TGTGCCAGCAGCTTCCGTAGCGGCACCACCTACGAGCAGTACTTC

d_gene: TRBD1
v_gene: TRBV19
j_gene: TRBJ2-7
abundance: few
CDR3aa: CAEWDSPDEQYF
CDR3nt: TGTGCCGAGTGGGACAGCCCTGACGAGCAGTACTTC

d_gene: NA
v_gene: TRBV7-2
j_gene: TRBJ2-4
abundance: many
CDR3aa: CASAEVDQAKNIQYF
CDR3nt: TGTGCCAGCGCCGAAGTGGACCAGGCCAAAAACATTCAGTACTTC

d_gene: TRBD1
v_gene: TRBV20-1
j_gene: TRBJ1-1
abundance: NA
CDR3aa: CSGTGGYTEAFF
CDR3nt: TGCAGTGGCACAGGGGGTTACACTGAAGCTTTCTTT

d_gene: NA
v_gene: TRBV20-1
j_gene: TRBJ1-6
abundance: NA
CDR3aa: CSARWQLDSPLHF
CDR3nt: TGCAGTGCTAGGTGGCAGTTGGACTCACCCCTCCACTTT

d_gene: NA
v_gene: TRBV20-1
j_gene: TRBJ2-3
abundance: NA
CDR3aa: CSASDQGTDTQYF
CDR3nt: TGCAGTGCTAGTGATCAGGGCACAGATACGCAGTATTTT

d_gene: TRBD2
v_gene: TRBV20-1
j_gene: TRBJ2-1
abundance: NA
CDR3aa: CSARGLAGALSYNEQFF
CDR3nt: TGCAGTGCTAGGGGACTAGCGGGGGCCCTCTCCTACAATGAGCAGTTCTTC

d_gene: NA
v_gene: TRBV27
j_gene: TRBJ1-4
abundance: NA
CDR3aa: CASSPIKGSKLFF
CDR3nt: TGTGCCAGCAGCCCGATAAAGGGGTCGAAACTGTTTTTT

d_gene: NA
v_gene: TRBV15
j_gene: TRBJ2-2
abundance: few
CDR3aa: CATIQFAGSGELFF
CDR3nt: TGTGCCACCATACAATTCGCGGGGTCCGGGGAGCTGTTTTTT

d_gene: NA
v_gene: TRBV29-1
j_gene: TRBJ2-3
abundance: many
CDR3aa: CSVEWDTQYF
CDR3nt: TGCAGCGTTGAATGGGATACGCAGTATTTT

d_gene: NA
v_gene: TRBV2
j_gene: TRBJ1-4
abundance: NA
CDR3aa: CASNTGHLNEKLFF
CDR3nt: TGTGCCAGCAATACGGGACACCTTAATGAAAAACTGTTTTTT

d_gene: NA
v_gene: TRBV5-1
j_gene: TRBJ1-4
abundance: few
CDR3aa: CASSFGLQVPNEKLFF
CDR3nt: TGCGCCAGCAGCTTTGGACTACAGGTGCCTAATGAAAAACTGTTTTTT

d_gene: TRBD1
v_gene: TRBV27
j_gene: TRBJ1-1
abundance: NA
CDR3aa: CASSIRDSTTEAFF
CDR3nt: TGTGCCAGCAGTATCCGGGACAGCACAACTGAAGCTTTCTTT

d_gene: TRBD1
v_gene: TRBV6-1
j_gene: TRBJ1-2
abundance: once
CDR3aa: CASSRGTGGGGRRGYTF
CDR3nt: TGTGCCAGCAGCCGCGGGACAGGGGGCGGAGGTCGACGCGGCTACACCTTC

d_gene: NA
v_gene: TRBV28
j_gene: TRBJ2-5
abundance: NA
CDR3aa: CASSHRKGETQYF
CDR3nt: TGTGCCAGCAGCCACCGGAAAGGCGAGACCCAGTACTTC

d_gene: NA
v_gene: TRBV18
j_gene: TRBJ2-1
abundance: once
CDR3aa: CASSPRDNPSPHEQFF
CDR3nt: TGTGCCAGCTCACCACGGGACAATCCCTCCCCTCATGAGCAGTTCTTC

d_gene: TRBD1
v_gene: TRBV6-6
j_gene: TRBJ1-5
abundance: NA
CDR3aa: CASRETDRGHYQPQHF
CDR3nt: TGTGCCAGCAGAGAAACCGACAGGGGGCATTATCAGCCCCAGCATTTT

d_gene: NA
v_gene: TRBV3-1
j_gene: TRBJ2-5
abundance: many
CDR3aa: CASSSWGNEETQYF
CDR3nt: TGTGCCAGCAGCTCCTGGGGGAACGAAGAGACCCAGTACTTC

d_gene: TRBD1
v_gene: TRBV20-1
j_gene: TRBJ2-5
abundance: NA
CDR3aa: CSADPGQGETQYF
CDR3nt: TGCAGTGCGGACCCGGGACAGGGAGAGACCCAGTACTTC

d_gene: TRBD2
v_gene: TRBV9
j_gene: TRBJ2-1
abundance: NA
CDR3aa: CASSPLRGSSYNEQFF
CDR3nt: TGTGCCAGCAGCCCATTGCGGGGGAGCTCCTACAATGAGCAGTTCTTC

d_gene: NA
v_gene: TRBV10-3
j_gene: TRBJ1-5
abundance: NA
CDR3aa: CAISSPEGGSNQPQHF
CDR3nt: TGTGCCATCAGTTCTCCCGAGGGGGGGAGCAATCAGCCCCAGCATTTT

d_gene: NA
v_gene: TRBV20-1
j_gene: TRBJ2-7
abundance: NA
CDR3aa: CSALGRSSYNEQYF
CDR3nt: TGCAGTGCTTTGGGGCGGAGCTCCTACAATGAGCAGTACTTC

d_gene: NA
v_gene: TRBV7-2
j_gene: TRBJ1-5
abundance: many
CDR3aa: CASSSGRGYSNQPQHF
CDR3nt: TGTGCCAGCAGCTCCGGACGGGGTTATAGCAATCAGCCCCAGCATTTT

d_gene: TRBD2
v_gene: TRBV4-2
j_gene: TRBJ2-5
abundance: many
CDR3aa: CASSQDPAGTRQETQYF
CDR3nt: TGTGCCAGCAGCCAAGATCCAGCGGGGACTAGACAAGAGACCCAGTACTTC

d_gene: NA
v_gene: TRBV27
j_gene: TRBJ2-3
abundance: NA
CDR3aa: CASSPLTGTRGTDTQYF
CDR3nt: TGTGCCAGCAGTCCCCTAACCGGGACCCGGGGGACAGATACGCAGTATTTT

d_gene: TRBD1
v_gene: TRBV7-9
j_gene: TRBJ1-5
abundance: NA
CDR3aa: CASSFGTGTRYSNQPQHF
CDR3nt: TGTGCCAGCAGCTTTGGGACAGGGACCCGTTATAGCAATCAGCCCCAGCATTTT

d_gene: TRBD1
v_gene: TRBV28
j_gene: TRBJ2-1
abundance: NA
CDR3aa: CASSHLPGTASSYNEQFF
CDR3nt: TGTGCCAGCAGTCACCTACCCGGGACAGCCAGCTCCTACAATGAGCAGTTCTTC

d_gene: NA
v_gene: TRBV4-1
j_gene: TRBJ2-7
abundance: NA
CDR3aa: CASSQNWVEGVPEQYF
CDR3nt: TGCGCCAGCAGCCAAAATTGGGTTGAGGGAGTCCCCGAGCAGTACTTC

d_gene: TRBD1
v_gene: TRBV4-1
j_gene: TRBJ1-6
abundance: NA
CDR3aa: CASSPAGGSPLHF
CDR3nt: TGCGCCAGCAGCCCGGCAGGGGGTTCACCCCTCCACTTT

d_gene: TRBD2
v_gene: TRBV27
j_gene: TRBJ2-3
abundance: few
CDR3aa: CASSLSWGGDTQYF
CDR3nt: TGTGCCAGCAGTTTGTCCTGGGGGGGTGATACGCAGTATTTT

d_gene: NA
v_gene: TRBV3-1
j_gene: TRBJ2-1
abundance: NA
CDR3aa: CASSQLDPYNEQFF
CDR3nt: TGTGCCAGCAGCCAATTAGACCCATACAATGAGCAGTTCTTC

d_gene: TRBD1
v_gene: TRBV5-1
j_gene: TRBJ2-5
abundance: NA
CDR3aa: CASSYLQGAGQETQYF
CDR3nt: TGCGCCAGCAGCTACCTACAGGGGGCGGGTCAAGAGACCCAGTACTTC

d_gene: TRBD1
v_gene: TRBV10-3
j_gene: TRBJ2-7
abundance: few
CDR3aa: CAIRAGGEPYEQYF
CDR3nt: TGTGCCATCCGAGCAGGGGGCGAACCCTACGAGCAGTACTTC

d_gene: NA
v_gene: TRBV6-1
j_gene: TRBJ1-3
abundance: NA
CDR3aa: CASSEAGPTSGNTIYF
CDR3nt: TGTGCCAGCAGTGAAGCCGGTCCGACCTCTGGAAACACCATATATTTT

d_gene: NA
v_gene: TRBV5-1
j_gene: TRBJ2-7
abundance: NA
CDR3aa: CASSLEVRFEQYF
CDR3nt: TGCGCCAGCAGCCTGGAAGTTCGTTTCGAGCAGTACTTC

d_gene: NA
v_gene: TRBV21-1
j_gene: TRBJ2-4
abundance: NA
CDR3aa: CASTAKWQKKLAKNIQYF
CDR3nt: TGTGCCAGCACCGCAAAGTGGCAGAAGAAGTTAGCCAAAAACATTCAGTACTTC

d_gene: NA
v_gene: TRBV6-6
j_gene: TRBJ1-4
abundance: NA
CDR3aa: CASSQNGSPGIKLFF
CDR3nt: TGTGCCAGCAGTCAGAACGGGAGTCCGGGGATAAAACTGTTTTTT

d_gene: NA
v_gene: TRBV5-1
j_gene: TRBJ2-1
abundance: NA
CDR3aa: CASSLGDQVNNEQFF
CDR3nt: TGCGCCAGCAGCTTAGGAGACCAAGTCAACAATGAGCAGTTCTTC